The clone carrying this T cell receptor beta chain appeared a few times. The sample belongs to a study of blood T cells in healthy people across ages. Alongside a J-beta primer mix, a sample-barcoded 5' primer served in a second PCR lasting roughly 6 to 11 cycles. TCRdb re-derived calls from the 5' RACE reads in MiXCR, one entry per CDR3 protein. Of under 1,000,000 distinct CDR3 sequences in the sample, 35% to 50% are singletons; the top ten hold about a sixth. Germline V CDR1 and CDR2: MNHEY, SVGAGI. The CDR3 is 14 amino acids. Isolating PBMCs gave at least 6.5 million of these cells per sample. This receptor was identified in a man older than 75 in good health. The sequencing input was blood. This chain uses TRBV6-5 with TRBJ2-7, with TRBD1 matching 8 bases. With the DNA end fitting TRBJ2-5 better, the J assignment may be wrong. DNA for the CDR3: TGTGCCAGCAGTTACTCTGACAGGGGAAAGACCCAGTACTTC. It is translated as CASSYSDRGKTQYF.